This T cell receptor (beta chain) was recovered during a study of identical twins. MiXCR, run by TCRdb on the 5' RACE reads, gives a single entry per CDR3 protein. In the table there are roughly 720,000 distinct CDR3 sequences, around a sixth of which are singletons. This clonotype was picked up many times. There are 14 residues in the CDR3. Trimming cost V 2 bases and J 3 bases, with 9 bases left between them. Another study also made use of these data, one on T cells expressing NK-cell markers. From that paper: All TCR beta repertoires analysed originated from sorted CD3+CD56+NKG2C+, CD3+CD56+NKG2C- and CD3+CD56-NKG2C+ T cells.

The sequenced sample consisted of PBMCs. This chain joins TRBV12-3 or TRBV12-4 and TRBJ2-3; D ambiguous. The sequence came from a woman aged 18-35 years in good health. The CDR3 here is CASSLRQPTDTQYF. In nucleotides, the CDR3 is TGTGCCAGCAGTTTACGACAACCTACAGATACGCAGTATTTT.